These 9 T cell receptor beta chains came from one sample sequenced in a study of beta chain features in type 1 diabetes. Expressed TCRB transcripts were sequenced after all isolated RNA was converted to cDNA. Method: immunoSEQ multiplex PCR; TCRdb's copy keeps in-frame clones and lacks some. The sample has 810,000 or so clones; 15% to 20% are singletons. Sample: naive CD4+ T cells from blood. Every receptor here comes from a woman under 30 in good health.

This clone was seen a handful of times. V and J are TRBV5-4 and TRBJ2-6; the D call may be TRBD1 or TRBD2 (5 bases each). Germline lookup yields CDR1 SGHNT and CDR2 YYREEE (reference sequence). V lost 4 bases and J lost 1, with 21 bases in between. CDR3 length equals 19 residues. CDR3 protein: CASSPSGTPEASGANVLTF. The CDR3 coding sequence is TGTGCCAGCAGCCCGTCCGGGACCCCGGAGGCATCTGGGGCCAACGTCCTGACTTTC. Full variable domain (outside the CDR3, taken from reference TRBV5-4 and TRBJ2-6): ETGVTQSPTHLIKTRGQQVTLRCSSQSGHNTVSWYQQALGQGPQFIFQYYREEENGRGNFPPRFSGLQFPNYSSELNVNALELDDSALYLCASSPSGTPEASGANVLTFGAGSRLTVL.

This clone appeared a few times. The rearrangement uses TRBV19 and TRBJ2-2, with TRBD1 identical over 7 bases. With 8 bases clipped from V and 1 base from J, the junction kept 1 base outside the gene matches. This CDR3 has 13 residues. The germline V gene encodes CDR1 LNHDA and CDR2 SQIVND (reference sequence). The CDR3 region has the DNA TGTGCCAGTCGGGACAGGAACACCGGGGAGCTGTTTTTT. It translates to CASRDRNTGELFF.

The V and J genes are TRBV21-1 and TRBJ2-4; TRBD2, as called in the table, went unchecked against the DNA. TRBV21-1 is tagged as a pseudogene. The CDR3 has 17 residues. CDR3 region: CASSAQGLAGAKNIQYF. The CDR3 coding sequence is TGTGCCAGCAGCGCCCAGGGACTAGCGGGGGCCAAAAACATTCAGTACTTC.

The chain employs TRBV28 and TRBJ2-3; 7 nucleotides agree with TRBD2. The J segment lost 1 base and the V segment lost 6 bases, leaving 7 bases of the junction unmatched. CDR1 is MDHEN, CDR2 SYDVKM, per germline. The CDR3 is 15 amino acids. DNA for the CDR3: TGTGCCAGCAGCCGCGGGAGTAGACGCACAGATACGCAGTATTTT. Amino acid sequence: CASSRGSRRTDTQYF.

This rearrangement joins TRBV2 to TRBJ2-1; 11 nucleotides match TRBD2. The CDR3 loop spans 18 amino acids. In germline, CDR1 is SNHLY, CDR2 FYNNEI. The ends lost 8 bases at V and 0 bases at J; junction bases unmatched: 12. The CDR3 sequence is CASSVRTSGPSSYNEQFF. The CDR3, as DNA: TGTGCCAGCTCGGTCCGGACTAGCGGGCCGAGCTCCTACAATGAGCAGTTCTTC.

V usage is TRBV19 and J usage is TRBJ2-2; a possible D gene is TRBD2 (6 bases). The CDR3 has 16 residues. Germline values: CDR1 LNHDA, CDR2 SQIVND (reference sequence). Trimming cost V 3 bases and J 0 bases, with 11 bases left between them. DNA of the CDR3: TGTGCCAGTAGTATCCGGGAGATACCGAACACCGGGGAGCTGTTTTTT. Its protein product is CASSIREIPNTGELFF.

The table lists this clone with a few counts. The J gene is TRBJ2-3, the V gene TRBV27; 7 bases are a match to TRBD2. Losses at the gene ends were 7 bases for V and 0 bases for J; bases not matched to a gene: 10. From germline, CDR1 is MNHEY and CDR2 SMNVEV (reference sequence). The CDR3 contains 16 residues. Here the CDR3 DNA reads TGTGCCAGCACCCGCGCGGCGGGAGCGAGCACAGATACGCAGTATTTT. This gives the protein CASTRAAGASTDTQYF.

This clone showed up just a few times. This rearrangement joins TRBV19 to TRBJ2-1, with D perhaps TRBD2 (5 bases). This CDR3 spans 15 amino acids. Deletions cut 3 bases from V and 4 bases from J, with 13 bases between. Germline loops: CDR1 LNHDA, CDR2 SQIVND (reference sequence). The CDR3 DNA reads as TGTGCCAGTAGTATTGGAACGGGAAGATACAATGAGCAGTTCTTC. Its protein product is CASSIGTGRYNEQFF.

As concerns this clone: Other DNA variants within this sample encode the same CDR3. The chain joins TRBV6-6 to TRBJ1-3; D uncertain. The CDR3 is made up of 15 amino acids. Germline assignment: CDR1 MNHNY and CDR2 SVGAGI (reference sequence). V dropped 0 bases and J dropped 0 bases, with 6 bases sitting between them. As DNA, the CDR3 is TGTGCCAGCAGTTACTCGGGGTCCTCTGGAAACACCATATATTTT. Encoded protein: CASSYSGSSGNTIYF.